Following are 10 T cell receptor beta chains from one sample sequenced in a study of radiation and T cells in renal cell carcinoma. Method: immunoSEQ multiplex PCR; TCRdb's copy keeps in-frame clones and lacks some. Of approximately 79,000 clones in the sample, over 80% were seen once. Time point meaning: blood 2 weeks post-SBRT. The treatment is: 15 Gy SBRT to primary tumor, nephrectomy 4 weeks later. Here the sequenced sample was blood, taken from a patient whose treatment included radiotherapy and nephrectomy. The receptors here all came from a man in his sixties with renal cell carcinoma.

The J gene is TRBJ1-4, the V gene TRBV2; D remains unclear. CDR3 length: 11 residues. V was shortened by 6 bases and J by 8 bases, with 7 bases between the two germline ends. Germline CDR1 SNHLY, CDR2 FYNNEI. The CDR3 loop is CASRGGEKLFF. The CDR3 region has the DNA TGTGCCAGCAGGGGTGGGGAAAAACTGTTTTTT.

The chain combines TRBV18 with TRBJ1-4; no clear D. V lost 1 base and J 8 bases, leaving 14 bases between the germline ends. CDR1 is KGHSH, CDR2 LQKENI, per germline. The CDR3 length is 15 residues. In DNA, the CDR3 is TGTGCCAGCTCACCACAAGGGAGTGAGGCCGAAAAACTGTTTTTT. Protein: CASSPQGSEAEKLFF.

The chain is built from TRBV7-8 and TRBJ2-3; D uncertain. The germline CDR1 and CDR2 sequences are SGHVS and FQNEAQ. Trimming stripped 5 bases from V and 6 bases from J, with 9 bases between. The CDR3 is 12 residues long. CDR3 DNA sequence: TGTGCCAGCAGCCCTCTCCAGGATACGCAGTATTTT. The encoded protein is CASSPLQDTQYF.

The J gene is TRBJ2-3, the V gene TRBV7-9; D might be TRBD2 (5 bases). CDR3 length equals 14 residues. V gave up 3 bases and J gave up 2 bases, with 9 bases separating them. CDR1 SEHNR and CDR2 FQNEAQ come from the germline V gene (reference sequence). CDR3: CASSFRLTTDTQYF. DNA of the CDR3: TGTGCCAGCAGCTTCCGACTAACCACAGATACGCAGTATTTT.

This clone was counted ten times or more. The CDR3 sequence: CASTHNRGGNTIYF. In nucleotides, the CDR3 is TGTGCCAGCACTCACAACCGGGGAGGAAACACCATATATTTT. The V call is TRBV7-9, the J call TRBJ1-3, with D unresolved. Germline CDR1 and CDR2: SEHNR and FQNEAQ (reference sequence). Between the trimmed V and J ends, which lost 7 bases and 4 bases, there was a span of 14 bases. CDR3 length: 14 amino acids.

V and J are TRBV28 and TRBJ1-5; TRBD1 matches 9 bases. Germline CDR1 and CDR2: MDHEN and SYDVKM. V lost 6 bases and J lost 0; bases outside the gene matches: 6. The CDR3 length is 16 residues. CDR3: CASRGQGGTSNQPQHF. The CDR3 nucleotides are TGTGCCAGCAGGGGACAGGGAGGGACTAGCAATCAGCCCCAGCATTTT.

The genes are TRBV5-5 and TRBJ1-1, with D unresolved. CDR1 is SGHKS, CDR2 YYEKEE, per germline (reference sequence). The length of the CDR3 is 15 residues. Trimming shortened V by 6 bases and J by 1 base, and 16 bases separated the two germline ends. The CDR3 region is CASTFISGPNTEAFF. CDR3 bases: TGTGCCAGCACCTTTATATCGGGCCCGAACACTGAAGCTTTCTTT.

The CDR3 DNA sequence: TGTGCCAGCTCACGGTCGGCGGGACGTCGGAACACTGAAGCTTTCTTT. Its translation is CASSRSAGRRNTEAFF. The gene calls are TRBV18 and TRBJ1-1; D perhaps matches TRBD1 (5 bases). The CDR3 spans 16 residues. The V gene lost 4 bases and the J gene lost 1 base, with 16 bases spanning the gap. Germline CDR1 KGHSH, CDR2 LQKENI.

This chain's CDR3 is CASRGTGGLITDTQYF. Written as DNA, the CDR3 is TGTGCCAGCAGGGGGACAGGGGGCCTTATCACAGATACGCAGTATTTT. This chain links TRBV25-1 with TRBJ2-3, with 12 bases fitting TRBD1. With 6 bases clipped from V and 2 bases from J, the junction kept 6 bases outside the gene matches. The CDR3 is made up of 16 amino acids. From germline, CDR1 is MGHDK and CDR2 SYGVNS. The full variable domain, in which reference TRBV25-1 and TRBJ2-3 provide the parts outside the CDR3, is EADIYQTPRYLVIGTGKKITLECSQTMGHDKMYWYQQDPGMELHLIHYSYGVNSTEKGDLSSESTVSRIRTEHFPLTLESARPSHTSQYLCASRGTGGLITDTQYFGPGTRLTVL.

The chain recombines TRBV4-1 with TRBJ2-7; 10 bases match TRBD2. The CDR3 totals 17 residues. Germline V lookup: CDR1 MGHRA, CDR2 YSYEKL. V was pared by 0 bases and J by 3 bases, with 8 bases of the junction left unmatched. CDR3 in DNA: TGCGCCAGCAGCCAAGAGGAAGGGACTAGCGAAATCTACGAGCAGTACTTC. This gives the protein CASSQEEGTSEIYEQYF.